The 4 T cell receptor beta chains below all came from one sample that was sequenced in a study of beta chain features in type 1 diabetes. Isolated RNA was reverse transcribed in full, so expressed TCRB transcripts were sequenced. The table came from immunoSEQ multiplex PCR; TCRdb's copy has only in-frame clones and leaves some out. This repertoire shows roughly 310,000 clones, approximately 10% found once; its top ten account for under 0.02%. The sample was naive CD4+ T cells from blood. The receptors originated from a woman aged 25 to 39 in good health.

The chain couples TRBV27 to TRBJ1-1, with D tentatively TRBD1 (6 bases). The CDR3 has 15 residues. Germline values: CDR1 MNHEY, CDR2 SMNVEV (reference sequence). Trimming removed 4 bases from V and 4 bases from J, with 16 bases in between. In nucleotides, the CDR3 is TGTGCCAGCAGTTCTTCAGGCGGGGGGGCCACTGAAGCTTTCTTT. Translated, it gives CASSSSGGGATEAFF.

V usage is TRBV28 and J usage is TRBJ1-5, with 7 positions matching TRBD1. With V trimmed by 6 bases and J by 7 bases, 9 bases remained unmatched. Per germline, CDR1 MDHEN and CDR2 SYDVKM. This CDR3 is built from 14 residues. This chain's CDR3 is CASSPGGSAQPQHF. The CDR3 bases are TGTGCCAGCAGCCCAGGGGGAAGTGCGCAGCCCCAGCATTTT. The full variable domain, with the rest looked up from reference TRBV28 and TRBJ1-5, is DVKVTQSSRYLVKRTGEKVFLECVQDMDHENMFWYRQDPGLGLRLIYFSYDVKMKEKGDIPEGYSVSREKKERFSLILESASTNQTSMYLCASSPGGSAQPQHFGDGTRLSIL.

The rearrangement links TRBV18 to TRBJ2-5; a possible D gene is TRBD2 (5 bases). CDR3 length equals 16 residues. Trimming stripped 2 bases from V and 0 bases from J, with 13 bases between. CDR1 and CDR2 from the germline V gene are KGHSH and LQKENI. The CDR3 nucleotides read TGTGCCAGCTCACCAAGCACCCCCGGGAACCAAGAGACCCAGTACTTC. This gives the protein CASSPSTPGNQETQYF.

This clone was counted only a few times. The chain combines TRBV28 with TRBJ1-3; possibly TRBD1 for D (6 bases). CDR3 size: 16 residues. V lost 7 bases and J 1 base, leaving 17 bases between the germline ends. The germline CDR1 and CDR2 sequences are MDHEN and SYDVKM. The CDR3 region is CASIFQGPGSGNTIYF. CDR3 DNA sequence: TGTGCCAGCATCTTCCAGGGGCCGGGGTCTGGAAACACCATATATTTT.